This TCR beta chain was documented in a study of cytomegalovirus exposure and HLA in healthy donors. In the PCR, 60 Vbeta and 13 Jbeta primers were used. Produced via immunoSEQ multiplex PCR; TCRdb's table is partial and in-frame only. Of approximately 86,000 clones listed, about 85% are singletons. With V trimmed by 6 bases and J by 8 bases, 12 bases remained unmatched. This CDR3 has 15 amino acids. Germline V gene lookup returns CDR1 MNHEY and CDR2 SMNVEV (reference sequence). V is TRBV27 and J is TRBJ2-1; 8 bases line up with TRBD1. The TCR originated in a man in his forties in good health and CMV-seropositive. Material for sequencing was PBMCs. CDR3 nucleotides: TGTGCCAGCAGACATGACAGGGGCGATCTGGATGAGCAGTTCTTC. Its protein is CASRHDRGDLDEQFF.